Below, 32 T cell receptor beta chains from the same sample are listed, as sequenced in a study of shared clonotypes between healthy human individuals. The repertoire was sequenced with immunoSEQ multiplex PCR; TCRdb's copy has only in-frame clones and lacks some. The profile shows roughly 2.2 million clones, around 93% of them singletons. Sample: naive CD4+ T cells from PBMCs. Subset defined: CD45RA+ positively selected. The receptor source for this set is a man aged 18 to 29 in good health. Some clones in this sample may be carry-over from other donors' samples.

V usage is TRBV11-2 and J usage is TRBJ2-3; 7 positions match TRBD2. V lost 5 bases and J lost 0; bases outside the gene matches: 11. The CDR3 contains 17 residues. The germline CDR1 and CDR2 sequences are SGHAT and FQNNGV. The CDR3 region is CASSGRVETYSTDTQYF. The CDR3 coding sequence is TGTGCCAGCAGCGGGAGGGTTGAAACTTATAGCACAGATACGCAGTATTTT.

CDR3: CASSPQGPQHF. For the CDR3, the DNA is TGTGCCAGCTCCCCTCAGGGGCCCCAGCATTTT. The chain is built from TRBV6-1 and TRBJ1-5, with D perhaps matching TRBD1 (5 bases). The CDR3 runs 11 residues. V lost 8 bases to trimming and J lost 9 bases, with 11 bases between them. From germline, CDR1 is MNHNS and CDR2 SASEGT.

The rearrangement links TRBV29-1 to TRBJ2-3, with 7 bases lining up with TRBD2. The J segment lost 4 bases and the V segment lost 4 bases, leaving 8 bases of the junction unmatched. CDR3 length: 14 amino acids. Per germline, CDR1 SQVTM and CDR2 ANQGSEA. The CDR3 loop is CSVGGSFSADTQYF. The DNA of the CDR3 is TGCAGCGTTGGCGGGAGTTTTTCTGCAGATACGCAGTATTTT.

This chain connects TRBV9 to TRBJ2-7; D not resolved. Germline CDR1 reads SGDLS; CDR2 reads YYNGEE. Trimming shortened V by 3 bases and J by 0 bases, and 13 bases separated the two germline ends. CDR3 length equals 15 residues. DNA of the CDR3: TGTGCCAGCAGCGGGGGTGGCGGAACCTCCTACGAGCAGTACTTC. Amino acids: CASSGGGGTSYEQYF.

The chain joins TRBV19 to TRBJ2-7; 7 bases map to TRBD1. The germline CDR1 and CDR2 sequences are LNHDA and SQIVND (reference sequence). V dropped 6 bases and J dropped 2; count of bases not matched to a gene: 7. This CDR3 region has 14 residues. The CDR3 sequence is CASRDRPGPYEQYF. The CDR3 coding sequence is TGTGCCAGTAGGGACAGGCCGGGGCCCTACGAGCAGTACTTC.

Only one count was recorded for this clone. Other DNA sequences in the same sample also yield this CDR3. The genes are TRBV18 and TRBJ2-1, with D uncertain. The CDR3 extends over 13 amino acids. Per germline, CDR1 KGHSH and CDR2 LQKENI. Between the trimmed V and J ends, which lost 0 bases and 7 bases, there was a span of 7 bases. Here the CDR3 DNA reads TGTGCCAGCTCACCACCGGCGCGGAATGAGCAGTTCTTC. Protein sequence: CASSPPARNEQFF.

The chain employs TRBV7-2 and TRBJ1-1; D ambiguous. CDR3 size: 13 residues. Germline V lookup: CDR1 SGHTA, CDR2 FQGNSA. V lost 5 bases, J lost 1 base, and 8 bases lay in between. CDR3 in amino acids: CASSPRKNTEAFF. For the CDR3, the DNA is TGTGCCAGCAGCCCCAGAAAGAACACTGAAGCTTTCTTT.

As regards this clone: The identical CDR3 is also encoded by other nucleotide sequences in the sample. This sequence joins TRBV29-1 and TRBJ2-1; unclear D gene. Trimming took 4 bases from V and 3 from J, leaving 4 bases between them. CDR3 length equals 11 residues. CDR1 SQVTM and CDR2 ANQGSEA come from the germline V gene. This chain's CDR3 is CSVGGYNEQFF. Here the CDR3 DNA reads TGCAGCGTTGGAGGCTACAATGAGCAGTTCTTC.

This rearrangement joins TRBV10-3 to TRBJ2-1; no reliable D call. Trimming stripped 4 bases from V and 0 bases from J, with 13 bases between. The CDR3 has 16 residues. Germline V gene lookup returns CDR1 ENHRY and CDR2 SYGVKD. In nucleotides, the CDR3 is TGTGCCATCAGTGGGAGAGCGCCCAGCTCCTACAATGAGCAGTTCTTC. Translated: CAISGRAPSSYNEQFF.

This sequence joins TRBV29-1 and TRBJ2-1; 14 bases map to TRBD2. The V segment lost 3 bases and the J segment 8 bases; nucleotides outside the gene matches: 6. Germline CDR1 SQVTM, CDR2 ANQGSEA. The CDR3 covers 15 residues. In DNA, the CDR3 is TGCAGCGTTGAGGGGACTAGCGGGAGTTTCGATGAGCAGTTCTTC. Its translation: CSVEGTSGSFDEQFF.

The CDR3 region is CASSSRIENSPLHF. As DNA, the CDR3 is TGTGCCAGCAGTTCCAGGATCGAAAATTCACCCCTCCACTTT. The chain recombines TRBV27 with TRBJ1-6; no reliable D call. Per germline, CDR1 MNHEY and CDR2 SMNVEV (reference sequence). This CDR3 comprises 14 residues. Deletions cut 4 bases from V and 7 bases from J, with 11 bases between.

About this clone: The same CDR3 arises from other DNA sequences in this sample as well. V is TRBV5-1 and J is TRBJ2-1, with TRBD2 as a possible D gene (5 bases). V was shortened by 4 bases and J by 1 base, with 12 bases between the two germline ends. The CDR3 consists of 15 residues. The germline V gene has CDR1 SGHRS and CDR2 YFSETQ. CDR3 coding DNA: TGCGCCAGCAGCCTCGGAGGCGGTTCCTACAATGAGCAGTTCTTC. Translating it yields CASSLGGGSYNEQFF.

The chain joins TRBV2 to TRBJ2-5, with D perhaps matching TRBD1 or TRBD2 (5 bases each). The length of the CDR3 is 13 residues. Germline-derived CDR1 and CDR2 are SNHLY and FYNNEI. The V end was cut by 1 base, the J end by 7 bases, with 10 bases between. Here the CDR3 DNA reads TGTGCCAGCAGTGAAGAGTCTGGGGGGACCCAGTACTTC. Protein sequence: CASSEESGGTQYF.

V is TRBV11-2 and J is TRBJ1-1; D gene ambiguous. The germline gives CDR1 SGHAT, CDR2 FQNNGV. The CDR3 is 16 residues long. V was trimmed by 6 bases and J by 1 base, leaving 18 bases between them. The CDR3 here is CASSQTWARANTEAFF. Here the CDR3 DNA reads TGTGCCAGCAGTCAGACTTGGGCCAGAGCGAACACTGAAGCTTTCTTT.

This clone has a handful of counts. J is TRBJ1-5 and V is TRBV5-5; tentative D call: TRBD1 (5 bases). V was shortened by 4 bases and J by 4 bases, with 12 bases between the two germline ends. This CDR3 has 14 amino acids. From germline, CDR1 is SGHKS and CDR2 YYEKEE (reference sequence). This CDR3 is CASSRDGINQPQHF. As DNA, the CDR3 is TGTGCCAGCAGCCGGGACGGAATAAATCAGCCCCAGCATTTT.

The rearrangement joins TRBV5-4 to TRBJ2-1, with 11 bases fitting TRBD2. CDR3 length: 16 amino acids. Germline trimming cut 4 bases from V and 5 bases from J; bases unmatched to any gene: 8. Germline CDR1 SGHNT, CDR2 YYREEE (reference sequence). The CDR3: CASSRGLAVRNNEQFF. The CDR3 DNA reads TGTGCCAGCAGCAGGGGACTAGCGGTACGGAACAATGAGCAGTTCTTC. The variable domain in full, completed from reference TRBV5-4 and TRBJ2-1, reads ETGVTQSPTHLIKTRGQQVTLRCSSQSGHNTVSWYQQALGQGPQFIFQYYREEENGRGNFPPRFSGLQFPNYSSELNVNALELDDSALYLCASSRGLAVRNNEQFFGPGTRLTVL.

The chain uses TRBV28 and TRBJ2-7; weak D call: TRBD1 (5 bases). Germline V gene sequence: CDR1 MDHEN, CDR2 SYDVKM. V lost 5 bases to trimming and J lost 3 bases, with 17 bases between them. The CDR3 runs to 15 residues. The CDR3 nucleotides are TGTGCCAGCAGTACGCCAGGGTCTTCCTTCTACGAGCAGTACTTC. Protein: CASSTPGSSFYEQYF.

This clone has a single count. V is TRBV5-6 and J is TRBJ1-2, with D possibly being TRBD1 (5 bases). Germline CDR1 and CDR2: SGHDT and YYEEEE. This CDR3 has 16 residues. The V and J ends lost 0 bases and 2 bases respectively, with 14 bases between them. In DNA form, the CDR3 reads TGTGCCAGCAGCTTGGCCTCAGGGACTACAAACTATGGCTACACCTTC. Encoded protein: CASSLASGTTNYGYTF.

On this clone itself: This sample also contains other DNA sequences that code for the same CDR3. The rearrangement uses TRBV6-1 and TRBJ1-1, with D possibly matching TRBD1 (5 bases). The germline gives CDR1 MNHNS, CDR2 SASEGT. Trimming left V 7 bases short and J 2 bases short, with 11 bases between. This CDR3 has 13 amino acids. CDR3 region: CASTLDRNTEAFF. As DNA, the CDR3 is TGTGCCAGCACCCTCGACAGAAACACTGAAGCTTTCTTT.

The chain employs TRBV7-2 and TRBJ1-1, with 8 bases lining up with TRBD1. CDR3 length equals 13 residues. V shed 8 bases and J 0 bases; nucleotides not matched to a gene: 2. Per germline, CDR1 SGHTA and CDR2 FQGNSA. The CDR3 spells CASGQGLNTEAFF. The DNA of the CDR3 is TGTGCCAGCGGACAGGGATTGAACACTGAAGCTTTCTTT.

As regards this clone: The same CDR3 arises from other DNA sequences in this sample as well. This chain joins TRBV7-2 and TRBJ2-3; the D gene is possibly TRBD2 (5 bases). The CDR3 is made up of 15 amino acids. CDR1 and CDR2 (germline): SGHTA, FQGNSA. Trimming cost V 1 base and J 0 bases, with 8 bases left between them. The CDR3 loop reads CASSLVGGSTDTQYF. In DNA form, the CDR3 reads TGTGCCAGCAGCTTAGTAGGCGGGAGCACAGATACGCAGTATTTT.

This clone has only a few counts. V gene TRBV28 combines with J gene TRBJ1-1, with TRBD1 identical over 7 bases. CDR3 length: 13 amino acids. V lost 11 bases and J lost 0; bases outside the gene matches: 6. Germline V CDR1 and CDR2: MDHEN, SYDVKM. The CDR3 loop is CAVYRGMNTEAFF. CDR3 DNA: TGTGCCGTTTACAGGGGCATGAACACTGAAGCTTTCTTT.

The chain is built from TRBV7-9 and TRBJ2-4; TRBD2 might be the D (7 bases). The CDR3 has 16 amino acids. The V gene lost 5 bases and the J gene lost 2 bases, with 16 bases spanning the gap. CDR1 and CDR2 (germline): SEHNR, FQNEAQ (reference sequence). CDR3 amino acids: CASSPRGARTKNIQYF. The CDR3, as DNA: TGTGCCAGCAGCCCACGGGGGGCGCGTACCAAAAACATTCAGTACTTC.

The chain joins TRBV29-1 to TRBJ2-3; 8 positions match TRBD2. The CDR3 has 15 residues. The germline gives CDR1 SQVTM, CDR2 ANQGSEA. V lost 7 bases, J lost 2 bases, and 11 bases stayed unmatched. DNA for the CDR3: TGCAGCGCGGGAGGGACTAGGTTTTTCACAGATACGCAGTATTTT. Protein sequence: CSAGGTRFFTDTQYF.

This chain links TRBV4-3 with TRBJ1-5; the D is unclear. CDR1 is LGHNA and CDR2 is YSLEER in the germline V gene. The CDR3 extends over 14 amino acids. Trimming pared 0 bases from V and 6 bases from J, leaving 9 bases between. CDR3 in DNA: TGCGCCAGCAGCCAAGAGTTGGGATCTCAGCCCCAGCATTTT. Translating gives CASSQELGSQPQHF.

CDR3 sequence reads: CASSPLGTGTDTQYF. In DNA form, the CDR3 reads TGTGCCAGCAGCCCCCTTGGAACGGGCACAGATACGCAGTATTTT. The chain links TRBV7-3 to TRBJ2-3; D not resolved. V was clipped by 5 bases and J by 1 base, with 13 bases between them. Germline V gives CDR1 SGHTA, CDR2 FQGTGA. The CDR3 totals 15 residues.

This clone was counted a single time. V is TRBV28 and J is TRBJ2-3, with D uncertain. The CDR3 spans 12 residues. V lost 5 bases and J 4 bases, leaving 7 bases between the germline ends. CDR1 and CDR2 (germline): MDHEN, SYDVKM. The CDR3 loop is CASSIQPDTQYF. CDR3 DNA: TGTGCCAGCAGTATACAACCAGATACGCAGTATTTT.

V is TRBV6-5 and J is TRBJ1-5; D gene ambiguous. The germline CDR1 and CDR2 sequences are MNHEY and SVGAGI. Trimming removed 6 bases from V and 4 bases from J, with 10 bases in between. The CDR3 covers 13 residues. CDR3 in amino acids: CASRGSLNQPQHF. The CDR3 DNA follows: TGTGCCAGCAGGGGCAGCCTGAATCAGCCCCAGCATTTT.

This CDR3 is CAIRAPGQGRSDTQYF. As DNA, the CDR3 is TGTGCCATCAGGGCCCCGGGACAGGGTAGGTCAGATACGCAGTATTTT. The chain recombines TRBV10-3 with TRBJ2-3; TRBD1 matches 9 bases. The V segment lost 6 bases and the J segment 4 bases; nucleotides outside the gene matches: 11. CDR1 and CDR2 (germline): ENHRY, SYGVKD. The CDR3 sequence is 16 residues long.

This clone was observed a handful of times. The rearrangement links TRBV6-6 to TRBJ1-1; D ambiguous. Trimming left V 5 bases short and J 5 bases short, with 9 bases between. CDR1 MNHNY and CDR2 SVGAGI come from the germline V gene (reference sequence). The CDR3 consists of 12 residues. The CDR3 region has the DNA TGTGCCAGCAGTGATAGAGGTACTGAAGCTTTCTTT. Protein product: CASSDRGTEAFF.

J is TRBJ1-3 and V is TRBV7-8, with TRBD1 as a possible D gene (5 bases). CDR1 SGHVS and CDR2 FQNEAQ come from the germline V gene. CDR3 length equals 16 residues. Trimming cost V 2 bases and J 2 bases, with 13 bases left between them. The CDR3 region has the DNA TGTGCCAGCAGCTTATACAGGACGGGAACTGGAAACACCATATATTTT. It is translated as CASSLYRTGTGNTIYF.

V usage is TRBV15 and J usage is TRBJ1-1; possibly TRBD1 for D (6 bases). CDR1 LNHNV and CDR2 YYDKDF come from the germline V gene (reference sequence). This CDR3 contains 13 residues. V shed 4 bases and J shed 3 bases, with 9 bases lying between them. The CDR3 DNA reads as TGTGCCACCAGCACAGGGGAGTACACTGAAGCTTTCTTT. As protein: CATSTGEYTEAFF.